This T cell receptor (beta chain) was recovered during a study of CD8 T cells in ankylosing spondylitis. Study results and caveats: In synovial fluid and blood from reactive arthritis, some motif variants were previously reported. One TCR beta motif, made up of under ten highly homologous variants, appeared characteristic of ankylosing spondylitis blood.

TCRdb recomputed calls from the 5' RACE reads with MiXCR, one row per CDR3 protein. This sample has 250,000 or so distinct CDR3 sequences, with 20% to 30% found just once. With regard to this clonotype: Its antigen is as yet unknown. Since no conserved phenylalanine or tryptophan closes the CDR3, a read error is the likely cause.

V was clipped by 2 bases and J by 6 bases; unmatched bases: 2. This CDR3 spans 15 amino acids. The chain has TRBV12-3 or TRBV12-4 and TRBJ2-1; 12 nucleotides line up with TRBD2. The sample comprised blood, either unsorted or a sorted T cell fraction (not recorded which). The receptor was isolated from a male donor with ankylosing spondylitis or in good health (not recorded which). The CDR3 nucleotides read TGTGCCAGCAGTTTAACTAGCGGGGGGTTCAATGAGCAGTTCTAC. It yields the protein CASSLTSGGFNEQFY.